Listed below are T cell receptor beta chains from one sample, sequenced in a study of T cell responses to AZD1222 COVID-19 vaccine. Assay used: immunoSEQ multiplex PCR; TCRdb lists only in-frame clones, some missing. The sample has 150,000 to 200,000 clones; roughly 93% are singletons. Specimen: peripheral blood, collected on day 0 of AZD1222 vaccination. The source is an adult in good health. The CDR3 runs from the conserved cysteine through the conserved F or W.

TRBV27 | CASSLFSGSSYEQYF
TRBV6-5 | CASSYPAGELFF
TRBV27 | CASSSKPGYEQYF
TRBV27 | CASSLSYSGNTIYF
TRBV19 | CASSIYGTSTLSGRNTIYF
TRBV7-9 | CASSSYPGKSNQPQHF
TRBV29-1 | CSVQTQAMNTEAFF
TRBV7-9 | CASTFNRGYNEQFF
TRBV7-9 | CASSFSVAEGYTF
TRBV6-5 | CATIGWSNEQFF
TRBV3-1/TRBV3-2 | CASSLLSGMNTEAFF
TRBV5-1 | CASSIDQDRTQYF
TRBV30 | CAWSGYHVYGYTF
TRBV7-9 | CASSLEVSYEQYF
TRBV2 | CASSEFRGVTGELFF
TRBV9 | CASSVVGQGATEAFF
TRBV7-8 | CASSFWSRAQPQHF
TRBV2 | CAIAQGDNYEQYF